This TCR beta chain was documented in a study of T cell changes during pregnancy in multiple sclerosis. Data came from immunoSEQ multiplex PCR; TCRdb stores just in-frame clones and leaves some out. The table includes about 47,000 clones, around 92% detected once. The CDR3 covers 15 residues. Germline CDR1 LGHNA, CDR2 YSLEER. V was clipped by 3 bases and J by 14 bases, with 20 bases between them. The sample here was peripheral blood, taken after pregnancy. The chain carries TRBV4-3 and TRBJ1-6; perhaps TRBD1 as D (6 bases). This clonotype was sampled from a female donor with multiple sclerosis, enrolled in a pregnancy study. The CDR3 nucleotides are TGCGCCAGCAGCCAGGAGACAGGATCCAGGTTTTCCCTCCACTTT. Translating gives CASSQETGSRFSLHF.